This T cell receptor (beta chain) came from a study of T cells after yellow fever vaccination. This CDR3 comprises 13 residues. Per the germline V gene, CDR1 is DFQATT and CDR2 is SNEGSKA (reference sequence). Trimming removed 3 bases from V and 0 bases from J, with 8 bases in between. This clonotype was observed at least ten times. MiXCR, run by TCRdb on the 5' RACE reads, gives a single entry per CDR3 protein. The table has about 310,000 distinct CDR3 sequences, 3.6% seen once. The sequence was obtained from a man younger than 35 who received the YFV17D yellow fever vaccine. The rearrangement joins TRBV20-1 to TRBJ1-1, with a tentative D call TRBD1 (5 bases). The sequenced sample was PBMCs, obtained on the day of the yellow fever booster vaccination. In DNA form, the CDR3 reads TGCAGTGCTAGGGAGGACATGAACACTGAAGCTTTCTTT. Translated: CSAREDMNTEAFF.